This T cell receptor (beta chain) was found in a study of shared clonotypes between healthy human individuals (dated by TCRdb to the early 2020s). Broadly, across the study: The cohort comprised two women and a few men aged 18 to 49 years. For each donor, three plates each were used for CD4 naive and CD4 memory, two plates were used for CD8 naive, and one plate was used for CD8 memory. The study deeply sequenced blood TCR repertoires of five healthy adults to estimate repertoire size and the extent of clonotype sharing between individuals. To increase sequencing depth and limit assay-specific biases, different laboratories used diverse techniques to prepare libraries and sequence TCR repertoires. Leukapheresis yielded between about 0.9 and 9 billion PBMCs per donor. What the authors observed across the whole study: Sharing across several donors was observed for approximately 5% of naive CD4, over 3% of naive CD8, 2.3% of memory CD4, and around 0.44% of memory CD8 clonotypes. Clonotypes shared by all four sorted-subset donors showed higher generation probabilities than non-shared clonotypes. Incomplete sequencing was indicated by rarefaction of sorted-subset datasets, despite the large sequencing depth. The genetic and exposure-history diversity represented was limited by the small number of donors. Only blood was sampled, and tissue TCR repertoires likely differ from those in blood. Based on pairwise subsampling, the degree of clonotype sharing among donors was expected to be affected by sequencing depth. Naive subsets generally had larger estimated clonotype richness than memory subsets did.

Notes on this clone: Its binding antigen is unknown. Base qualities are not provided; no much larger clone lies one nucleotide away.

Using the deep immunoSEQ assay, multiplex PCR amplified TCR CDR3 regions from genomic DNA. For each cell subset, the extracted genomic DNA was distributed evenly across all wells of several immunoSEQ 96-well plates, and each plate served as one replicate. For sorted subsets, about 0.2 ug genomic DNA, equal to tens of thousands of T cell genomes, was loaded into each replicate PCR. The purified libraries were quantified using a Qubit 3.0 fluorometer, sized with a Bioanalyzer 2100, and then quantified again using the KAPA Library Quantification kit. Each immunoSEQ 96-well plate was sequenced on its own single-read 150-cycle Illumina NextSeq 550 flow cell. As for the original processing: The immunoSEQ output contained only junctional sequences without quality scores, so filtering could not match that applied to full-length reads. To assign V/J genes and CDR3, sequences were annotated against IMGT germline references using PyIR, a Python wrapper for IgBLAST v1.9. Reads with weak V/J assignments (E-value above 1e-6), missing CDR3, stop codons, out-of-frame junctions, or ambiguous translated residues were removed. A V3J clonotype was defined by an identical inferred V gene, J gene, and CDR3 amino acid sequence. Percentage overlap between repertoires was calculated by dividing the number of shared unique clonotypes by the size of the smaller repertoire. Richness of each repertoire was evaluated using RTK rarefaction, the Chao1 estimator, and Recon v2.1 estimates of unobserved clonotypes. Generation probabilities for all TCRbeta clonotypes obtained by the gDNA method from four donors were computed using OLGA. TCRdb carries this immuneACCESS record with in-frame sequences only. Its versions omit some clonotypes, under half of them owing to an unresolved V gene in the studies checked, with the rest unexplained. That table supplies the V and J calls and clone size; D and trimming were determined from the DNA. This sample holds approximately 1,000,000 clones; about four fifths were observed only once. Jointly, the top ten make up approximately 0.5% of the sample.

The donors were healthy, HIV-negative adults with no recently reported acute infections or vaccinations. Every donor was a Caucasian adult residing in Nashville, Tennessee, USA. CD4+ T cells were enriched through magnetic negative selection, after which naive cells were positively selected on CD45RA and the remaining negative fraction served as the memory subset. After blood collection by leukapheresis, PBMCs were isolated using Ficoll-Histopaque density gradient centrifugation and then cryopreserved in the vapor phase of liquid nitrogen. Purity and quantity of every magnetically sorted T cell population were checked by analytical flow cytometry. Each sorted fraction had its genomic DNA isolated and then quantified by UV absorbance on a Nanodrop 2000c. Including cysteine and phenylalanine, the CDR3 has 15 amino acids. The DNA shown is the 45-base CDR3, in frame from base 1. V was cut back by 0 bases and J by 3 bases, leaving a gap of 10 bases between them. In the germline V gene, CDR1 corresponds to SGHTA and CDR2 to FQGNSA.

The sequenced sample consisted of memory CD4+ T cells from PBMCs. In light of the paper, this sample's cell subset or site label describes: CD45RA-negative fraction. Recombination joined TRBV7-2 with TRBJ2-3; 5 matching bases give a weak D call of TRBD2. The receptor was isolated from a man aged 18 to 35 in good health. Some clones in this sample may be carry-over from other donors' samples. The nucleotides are TGTGCCAGCAGCTTAGCGGGGAGTAGAACAGATACGCAGTATTTT. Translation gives CASSLAGSRTDTQYF.